This T cell receptor (beta chain) was observed in a study of shared clonotypes between healthy human individuals. Findings and caveats of the study: A handful of donors showed sharing of around 5% of naive CD4 clonotypes.

This CDR3 is 13 amino acids long. V lost 5 bases to trimming and J lost 8 bases, with 13 bases between them. Germline CDR1 is SGHVS and CDR2 is FQNEAQ. Donors, healthy HIV-negative adults, lacked recent acute infections or vaccinations. At the deep level, the assay was run. The data were produced by immunoSEQ multiplex PCR, yet TCRdb's version contains in-frame clones alone and is incomplete. In the table there are about 960,000 clones, about 80% of which are singletons. There are many counts of this clone. Antigen: not known. Source material: memory CD4+ T cells sorted from blood. Specified subset: CD45RA-negative fraction. V and J are TRBV7-8 and TRBJ2-1; D ambiguous. The receptor was isolated from a man younger than 30 in good health. CDR3 region: CASSPPRQDEQFF. The CDR3 DNA reads as TGTGCCAGCAGCCCCCCGAGGCAAGATGAGCAGTTCTTC.